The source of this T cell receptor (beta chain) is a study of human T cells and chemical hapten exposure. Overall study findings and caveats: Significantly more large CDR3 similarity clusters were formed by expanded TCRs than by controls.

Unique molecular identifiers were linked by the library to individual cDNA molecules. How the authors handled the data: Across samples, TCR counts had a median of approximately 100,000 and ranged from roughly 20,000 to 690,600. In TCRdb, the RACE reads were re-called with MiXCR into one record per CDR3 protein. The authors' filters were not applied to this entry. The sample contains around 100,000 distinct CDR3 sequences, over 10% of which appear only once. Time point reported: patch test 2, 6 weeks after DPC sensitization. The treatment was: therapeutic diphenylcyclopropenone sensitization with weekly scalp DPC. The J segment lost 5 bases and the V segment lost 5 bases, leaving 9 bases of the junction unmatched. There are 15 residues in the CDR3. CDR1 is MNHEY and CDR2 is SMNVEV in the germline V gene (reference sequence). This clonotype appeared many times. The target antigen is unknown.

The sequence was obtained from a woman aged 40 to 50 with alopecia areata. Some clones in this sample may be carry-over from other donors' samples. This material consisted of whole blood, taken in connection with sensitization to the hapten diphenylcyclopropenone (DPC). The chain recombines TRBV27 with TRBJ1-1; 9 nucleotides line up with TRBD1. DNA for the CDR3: TGTGCCAGCAGTAGACGGGACAGGGTAAAGACTGAAGCTTTCTTT. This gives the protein CASSRRDRVKTEAFF.